Listed here are 28 T cell receptor beta chains from one sample, sequenced in a study of blood T cells in healthy people across ages. Primers used in a second PCR of roughly 7 to 12 cycles were a sample-barcoded 5' primer and a J-beta primer mix. One entry per CDR3 protein, called by TCRdb with MiXCR from the 5' RACE reads. The table has around 1.5 million distinct CDR3 sequences, about 31% seen once. The sequenced material came from blood. The receptors were sampled from a woman in her 30s in good health.

This clonotype was seen just once. J is TRBJ2-3 and V is TRBV3-1, with 8 bases fitting TRBD2. The CDR3 runs 19 residues. Germline loops: CDR1 LGHDT, CDR2 YNNKEL (reference sequence). With 0 bases clipped from V and 0 bases from J, the junction kept 11 bases outside the gene matches. CDR3 protein: CASSQDFRKAGGSTDTQYF. CDR3 DNA: TGTGCCAGCAGCCAAGATTTCCGGAAGGCGGGGGGTAGCACAGATACGCAGTATTTT.

In this sample, this clonotype turned up many times. The CDR3 coding sequence is TGTGCCAGCAAGGGACAGGGAAATTCCTACGAGCAGTACTTC. Its translation is CASKGQGNSYEQYF. J is TRBJ2-7 and V is TRBV6-1; 9 bases are a match to TRBD1. V shed 7 bases, J shed 1 base, and the junction held 5 bases outside the gene matches. CDR1 is MNHNS and CDR2 is SASEGT in the germline V gene. The CDR3 length is 14 residues.

In this sample, this clonotype turned up many times. The rearrangement links TRBV20-1 to TRBJ2-3; tentative D call: TRBD2 (5 bases). Germline V gene lookup returns CDR1 DFQATT and CDR2 SNEGSKA (reference sequence). The CDR3 extends over 14 amino acids. The germline V and J ends were trimmed by 3 bases and 0 bases, with 10 bases remaining between them. CDR3 residues: CSARKADSTDTQYF. DNA of the CDR3: TGCAGTGCTAGGAAAGCGGATAGCACAGATACGCAGTATTTT.

The CDR3 DNA sequence: TGCAGTGCTAGGGGGCCCTCTAGCGGGGGGGCCGGGAATGAGCAGTTCTTC. Translating gives CSARGPSSGGAGNEQFF. This chain connects TRBV20-1 to TRBJ2-1, with 12 bases that match TRBD2. CDR1 is DFQATT and CDR2 is SNEGSKA in the germline V gene (reference sequence). The CDR3 is 17 residues long. V shed 3 bases and J 7 bases; nucleotides not matched to a gene: 13.

This clonotype was counted a few times. This sequence joins TRBV11-2 and TRBJ1-2; the D is unclear. Trimming pared 0 bases from V and 4 bases from J, leaving 18 bases between. The germline V gene encodes CDR1 SGHAT and CDR2 FQNNGV. The CDR3 spans 17 residues. CDR3 loop: CASSLDRARVSTYGYTF. The CDR3 DNA reads as TGTGCCAGCAGCTTAGATCGTGCGAGGGTTTCGACCTATGGCTACACCTTC.

This clonotype was detected many times. V usage is TRBV29-1 and J usage is TRBJ2-3; tentatively, D is TRBD1 or TRBD2 (5 bases each). Germline lookup yields CDR1 SQVTM and CDR2 ANQGSEA. V gave up 6 bases and J gave up 1 base, with 5 bases separating them. This CDR3 spans 11 amino acids. The CDR3 here is CSVGGTDTQYF. The CDR3, as DNA: TGCAGCGTGGGGGGCACAGATACGCAGTATTTT.

This clonotype was seen ten or more times. The chain links TRBV6-1 to TRBJ1-1; D not resolved. This CDR3 is 12 amino acids long. The V gene's germline CDR1 is MNHNS and CDR2 SASEGT. V was shortened by 2 bases and J by 7 bases, with 8 bases between the two germline ends. CDR3 in amino acids: CASSERADEAFF. The DNA of the CDR3 is TGTGCCAGCAGTGAAAGGGCTGATGAAGCTTTCTTT.

The chain uses TRBV7-2 and TRBJ2-1, with D unresolved. The germline V gene encodes CDR1 SGHTA and CDR2 FQGNSA. The CDR3 has 16 residues. Trimming removed 2 bases at V and 6 bases at J, with 17 bases between. The CDR3 loop is CASSLYPQLGSNEQFF. The CDR3, as DNA: TGTGCCAGCAGCTTATACCCCCAGCTGGGTAGCAATGAGCAGTTCTTC.

This sequence joins TRBV5-5 and TRBJ1-4; possible D gene TRBD1, 5 bases. Germline V lookup: CDR1 SGHKS, CDR2 YYEKEE (reference sequence). The CDR3 length is 17 residues. V was shortened by 3 bases and J by 0 bases, with 15 bases between the two germline ends. CDR3 residues: CASSWGTRQPTNEKLFF. The CDR3, as DNA: TGTGCCAGCAGCTGGGGAACCCGACAGCCAACTAATGAAAAACTGTTTTTT.

In this sample, this clonotype turned up a few times. This rearrangement joins TRBV5-1 to TRBJ2-1, with 10 bases matching TRBD2. CDR3 size: 16 residues. Germline assignment: CDR1 SGHRS and CDR2 YFSETQ. V trimming: 3 bases; J trimming: 4 bases; junction bases outside the gene matches: 7. The CDR3 region has the DNA TGCGCCAGCAGCTCCATACTAGCGGGGCAGTACAATGAGCAGTTCTTC. Its translation is CASSSILAGQYNEQFF.

V is TRBV3-1 and J is TRBJ2-7; D not resolved. CDR3 length: 14 amino acids. Germline V gene lookup returns CDR1 LGHDT and CDR2 YNNKEL (reference sequence). V was trimmed by 2 bases and J by 4 bases, leaving 12 bases between them. In DNA, the CDR3 is TGTGCCAGCAGCCAAATTAGGGCAGCTTACGAGCAGTACTTC. As protein: CASSQIRAAYEQYF.

The chain employs TRBV20-1 and TRBJ1-1, with TRBD1 matching 11 bases. J gave up 3 bases and V 2 bases, and 11 bases lay outside the gene matches. The CDR3 sequence is 17 residues long. The V gene's germline CDR1 is DFQATT and CDR2 SNEGSKA (reference sequence). CDR3 sequence: CSARPRTGGMRDTEAFF. The CDR3 DNA is TGCAGTGCTAGACCTAGGACAGGGGGCATGAGGGACACTGAAGCTTTCTTT.

This clonotype has only a few counts. The chain couples TRBV4-1 to TRBJ2-1; D is unresolved. Trimming removed 3 bases at V and 12 bases at J, with 12 bases between. Looked up from germline, CDR1 is MGHRA and CDR2 is YSYEKL. The CDR3 covers 12 residues. The CDR3 here is CASSHYGNGQFF. DNA of the CDR3: TGCGCCAGCAGCCACTACGGTAACGGGCAGTTCTTC.

The chain uses TRBV20-1 and TRBJ2-7, with TRBD2 identical over 10 bases. The J call is uncertain, as TRBJ2-5 better fits the DNA end. The CDR3 spans 16 residues. From germline, CDR1 is DFQATT and CDR2 SNEGSKA (reference sequence). Written as DNA, the CDR3 is TGCAGTGCTAGAGATCGTGTTATTAGCGGGAGGGAGACCCAGTACTTC. Translating it yields CSARDRVISGRETQYF.

In its sample, this clonotype was seen many times. The chain employs TRBV28 and TRBJ1-4; D not certain. The V gene lost 1 base and the J gene lost 10 bases, with 10 bases spanning the gap. This CDR3 comprises 13 residues. Germline lookup yields CDR1 MDHEN and CDR2 SYDVKM. The DNA of the CDR3 is TGTGCCAGCAGTTTATCTACGTGGGGAAAACTGTTTTTT. The encoded protein is CASSLSTWGKLFF.

V usage is TRBV6-1 and J usage is TRBJ1-1; D not certain. CDR1 and CDR2 (germline): MNHNS, SASEGT. Trimming removed 7 bases from V and 3 bases from J, with 15 bases in between. The CDR3 is 14 amino acids. The CDR3 DNA reads as TGTGCCAGCATGTTTAGTTATTCGGACACTGAAGCTTTCTTT. Residues: CASMFSYSDTEAFF.

This clonotype was seen more than once but under ten times. The chain has TRBV7-9 and TRBJ2-2; unclear D gene. V lost 4 bases, J lost 0 bases, and 12 bases lay in between. Per germline, CDR1 SEHNR and CDR2 FQNEAQ (reference sequence). CDR3 length: 16 residues. As DNA, the CDR3 is TGTGCCAGCAGCTCGGGCACAACAACGAACACCGGGGAGCTGTTTTTT. Its translation is CASSSGTTTNTGELFF.

The rearrangement joins TRBV20-1 to TRBJ2-3; 8 bases agree with TRBD2. The CDR3 contains 16 residues. The germline V gene has CDR1 DFQATT and CDR2 SNEGSKA (reference sequence). The ends lost 6 bases at V and 2 bases at J; junction bases unmatched: 13. The CDR3 sequence is CSALIRAGGPTDTQYF. CDR3 bases: TGCAGTGCCTTAATTCGGGCGGGAGGTCCCACAGATACGCAGTATTTT.

This clonotype was seen a few times. This chain uses TRBV7-9 with TRBJ2-1; no reliable D call. CDR3 length: 16 amino acids. CDR1 and CDR2 from the germline V gene are SEHNR and FQNEAQ (reference sequence). Trimming took 5 bases from V and 8 from J, leaving 22 bases between them. The CDR3 DNA sequence: TGTGCCAGCAGCCCCCGCGGAGCGAGAGAGTTCGATGAGCAGTTCTTC. This gives the protein CASSPRGAREFDEQFF.

This clonotype has only a few counts. CDR3 nucleotide sequence: TGTGCCAGCACAATCAATCCGGGAGGGCCGAAGGACGAGCAGTACTTC. This codes for CASTINPGGPKDEQYF. The V call is TRBV7-9, the J call TRBJ2-7; TRBD2 aligns across 8 bases. The germline CDR1 and CDR2 sequences are SEHNR and FQNEAQ (reference sequence). V lost 7 bases to trimming and J lost 5 bases; unmatched junction nucleotides: 16. There are 16 residues in the CDR3.

Note on this clonotype: Germline is not matched at one junction end, which may reflect a read error. The genes are TRBV28 and TRBJ2-7, with 8 bases that match TRBD1. CDR3 length: 16 amino acids. CDR1 and CDR2 (germline): MDHEN, SYDVKM. The chain's CDR3 is CACSPSTGTGAYEQYF. The CDR3 nucleotides are TGTGCCTGCAGTCCAAGCACCGGGACAGGAGCCTACGAGCAGTACTTC.

In the case of this clonotype: Relative to the germline gene, one junction end is altered; a read error may explain this. J is TRBJ2-7 and V is TRBV25-1, with D maybe TRBD2 (5 bases). This CDR3 spans 13 amino acids. Germline CDR1 reads MGHDK; CDR2 reads SYGVNS. This CDR3 is CASSEGGGYGQYF. The CDR3, as DNA: TGTGCCAGCAGTGAGGGCGGAGGCTACGGGCAGTACTTC.

This clonotype has a handful of counts. The chain uses TRBV6-6 and TRBJ1-1, with 7 bases fitting TRBD1. CDR3 length: 12 residues. After removal of 6 bases from V and 6 bases from J, the junction contained 4 bases not matched to a gene. Germline values: CDR1 MNHNY, CDR2 SVGAGI (reference sequence). The CDR3 reads CASREQGSEAFF. The DNA for the CDR3 is TGTGCCAGCAGGGAACAGGGGTCTGAAGCTTTCTTT.

V and J are TRBV7-2 and TRBJ2-5, with D perhaps TRBD1 (6 bases). The germline V gene encodes CDR1 SGHTA and CDR2 FQGNSA. V lost 6 bases and J 7 bases, leaving 30 bases between the germline ends. The CDR3 contains 18 residues. The CDR3 bases are TGTGCCAGCAGATCCAGACGGGCCGGGACATCGGCTGGGGGGACCCAGTACTTC. As protein: CASRSRRAGTSAGGTQYF.

At least ten counts were recorded for this clonotype. V is TRBV21-1 and J is TRBJ2-7. TRBV21-1 is classified as a pseudogene. The CDR3 is made up of 14 amino acids. CDR3 nucleotide sequence: TGTGCCAGCAGCAGGGATGGGGAAATAGACGAGCAGTACTTC. Its protein product is CASSRDGEIDEQYF.

The chain uses TRBV18 and TRBJ2-5; either TRBD1 or TRBD2 may fit D (5 bases each). The germline CDR1 and CDR2 sequences are KGHSH and LQKENI. The CDR3 spans 15 residues. V lost 5 bases, J lost 2 bases, and 15 bases lay in between. This CDR3 reads CASSAYGTAQETQYF. The CDR3 bases are TGTGCCAGCTCAGCCTATGGGACGGCACAAGAGACCCAGTACTTC.

The chain is built from TRBV9 and TRBJ2-7; 7 bases are a match to TRBD2. V gave up 2 bases and J gave up 4 bases; unmatched junction bases: 6. Germline CDR1 reads SGDLS; CDR2 reads YYNGEE. The CDR3 extends over 14 amino acids. Here the CDR3 reads CASSVGTTNYEQYF. The DNA for the CDR3 is TGTGCCAGCAGCGTCGGGACTACCAATTACGAGCAGTACTTC.

This clonotype was seen a handful of times. This chain connects TRBV4-1 to TRBJ2-1; D uncertain. The germline V gene encodes CDR1 MGHRA and CDR2 YSYEKL. Trimming shortened V by 3 bases and J by 4 bases, and 16 bases separated the two germline ends. The CDR3 covers 16 residues. This CDR3 reads CASSHKYTDSYNEQFF. The CDR3 DNA reads TGCGCCAGCAGCCACAAATATACTGATTCTTACAATGAGCAGTTCTTC.